This record covers a single T cell receptor (beta chain). This record belongs to a study of OX40 agonist ivuxolimab in advanced cancers. About the study: Patients were treated with ivuxolimab, an agonistic anti-OX40 (CD134) antibody. Enrollees could have had prior anti-PD-1, anti-PD-L1 or anti-CTLA-4 therapy, which around 43% had received.

The table came from immunoSEQ multiplex PCR; TCRdb's copy has only in-frame clones and leaves some out. The sample lists approximately 58,000 clones; roughly 83% were seen once. From germline, CDR1 is MGHRA and CDR2 YSYEKL. V shed 1 base and J 3 bases; nucleotides not matched to a gene: 5. CDR3 length: 16 residues. This clonotype originated in an adult with an advanced solid tumor such as melanoma, head and neck, liver or kidney cancer. The sample here was CD4+ or CD8+ T cells sorted from blood, taken in a trial of the OX40 agonist ivuxolimab. The chain links TRBV4-1 to TRBJ2-1; TRBD2 agrees at 8 bases. CDR3 sequence reads: CASSQGLAGGYNEQFF. CDR3 coding DNA: TGCGCCAGCAGCCAAGGCCTCGCGGGGGGCTACAATGAGCAGTTCTTC.